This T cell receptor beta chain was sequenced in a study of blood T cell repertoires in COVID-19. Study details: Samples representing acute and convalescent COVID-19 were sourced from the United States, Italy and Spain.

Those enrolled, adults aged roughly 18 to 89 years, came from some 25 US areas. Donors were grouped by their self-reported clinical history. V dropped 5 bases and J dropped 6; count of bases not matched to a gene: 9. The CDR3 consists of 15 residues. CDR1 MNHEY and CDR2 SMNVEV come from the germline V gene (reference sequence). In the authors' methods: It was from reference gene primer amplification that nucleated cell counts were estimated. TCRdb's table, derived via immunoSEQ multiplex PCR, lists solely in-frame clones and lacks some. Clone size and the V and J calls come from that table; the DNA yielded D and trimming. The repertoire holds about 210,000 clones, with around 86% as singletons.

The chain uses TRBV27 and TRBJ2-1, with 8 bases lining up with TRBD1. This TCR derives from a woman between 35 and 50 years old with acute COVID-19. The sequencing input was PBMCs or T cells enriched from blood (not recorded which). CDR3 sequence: CASSAGTGDFNEQFF. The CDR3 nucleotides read TGTGCCAGCAGTGCCGGGACAGGAGATTTCAATGAGCAGTTCTTC.